The rows below give T cell receptor beta chains drawn from one sample of a study of T cell responses to AZD1222 COVID-19 vaccine. The table came from immunoSEQ multiplex PCR; TCRdb's copy has only in-frame clones and leaves some out. The table has 90,000 to 110,000 clones, around nine tenths seen once. The sample was peripheral blood, taken on day 0 of AZD1222 vaccination. These receptors originate from an adult in good health. Both conserved end residues are part of each CDR3. D genes are given only for firm matches. Not every row has a clone size; where given, it reads once, few, many or a size class.

cdr3_length: 15
j_call: TRBJ1-1
v_call: TRBV9
clone_size: .
d_call: .
cdr3_nt: TGTGCCAGCAGCGTAGGGATAGGGTTGAACACTGAAGCTTTCTTT
cdr3_aa: CASSVGIGLNTEAFF

cdr3_length: 14
j_call: TRBJ2-2
v_call: TRBV25-1
clone_size: .
d_call: TRBD2
cdr3_nt: TGTGCCAGCTCACTAGCGGGGGTAAACGGGGAGCTGTTTTTT
cdr3_aa: CASSLAGVNGELFF

cdr3_length: 12
j_call: TRBJ2-7
v_call: TRBV19
clone_size: .
d_call: .
cdr3_nt: TGTGCCAGTAGTGACAGAACCTACGAGCAGTACTTC
cdr3_aa: CASSDRTYEQYF

cdr3_length: 17
j_call: TRBJ2-3
v_call: TRBV10-3
clone_size: once
d_call: TRBD2
cdr3_nt: TGTGCCATCAGTGAGACCGGGACTAGCGGGACGGCAGATACGCAGTATTTT
cdr3_aa: CAISETGTSGTADTQYF

cdr3_length: 13
j_call: TRBJ1-5
v_call: TRBV28
clone_size: .
d_call: .
cdr3_nt: TGTGCCAGCATACAGGGATCGAGTCAGCCCCAGCATTTT
cdr3_aa: CASIQGSSQPQHF

cdr3_length: 14
j_call: TRBJ2-1
v_call: TRBV7-9
clone_size: .
d_call: TRBD2
cdr3_nt: TGTGCCTCCCACCTTAGCGGGGGGGCGGATGAGCAGTTCTTC
cdr3_aa: CASHLSGGADEQFF

cdr3_length: 15
j_call: TRBJ2-1
v_call: TRBV4-3
clone_size: .
d_call: .
cdr3_nt: TGCGCCAGCAGCCAAGATAACAAGCACCTAGTAGAGCAGTTCTTC
cdr3_aa: CASSQDNKHLVEQFF

cdr3_length: 15
j_call: TRBJ2-3
v_call: TRBV7-3
clone_size: .
d_call: .
cdr3_nt: TGTGCCAGCAGCTTAACGGGCAGCTACACAGATACGCAGTATTTT
cdr3_aa: CASSLTGSYTDTQYF

cdr3_length: 20
j_call: TRBJ2-6
v_call: TRBV28
clone_size: once
d_call: .
cdr3_nt: TGTGCCAGCAGTTTAATTTTTAGGCGGCAGGCTAACTCTGGGGCCAACGTCCTGACTTTC
cdr3_aa: CASSLIFRRQANSGANVLTF

cdr3_length: 14
j_call: TRBJ2-1
v_call: TRBV18
clone_size: .
d_call: TRBD2
cdr3_nt: TGTGCCTGCCAGCGGGAGGGCCGCCCCAATGAGCAGTTCTTC
cdr3_aa: CACQREGRPNEQFF

cdr3_length: 13
j_call: TRBJ2-1
v_call: TRBV7-2
clone_size: .
d_call: .
cdr3_nt: TGTGCCAGCAGCCCCAGGGGTCGCAATGAGCAGTTCTTC
cdr3_aa: CASSPRGRNEQFF

cdr3_length: 12
j_call: TRBJ2-5
v_call: TRBV7-9
clone_size: .
d_call: .
cdr3_nt: TGTGGCTGCTCGGGGAGAGAAGAGACCCAGTACTTC
cdr3_aa: CGCSGREETQYF

cdr3_length: 15
j_call: TRBJ2-1
v_call: TRBV11-1
clone_size: .
d_call: TRBD2
cdr3_nt: TGTGCCAGCAGCGGAGGAGGGACTATTGACAATGAGCAGTTCTTC
cdr3_aa: CASSGGGTIDNEQFF

cdr3_length: 14
j_call: TRBJ1-1
v_call: TRBV11-2
clone_size: .
d_call: .
cdr3_nt: TGTGCCAGCAGCTTCTCCGGGGGGTACACTGAAGCTTTCTTT
cdr3_aa: CASSFSGGYTEAFF

cdr3_length: 15
j_call: TRBJ1-4
v_call: TRBV10-1
clone_size: few
d_call: TRBD1
cdr3_nt: TGCGCCAGCAGGGTCGGACAGGGCAAAGGTGAAAAACTGTTTTTT
cdr3_aa: CASRVGQGKGEKLFF

cdr3_length: 16
j_call: TRBJ1-1
v_call: TRBV9
clone_size: .
d_call: .
cdr3_nt: TGTGCCAGCAGCCGCCTGATGCTGTTAGGTGGCACTGAAGCTTTCTTT
cdr3_aa: CASSRLMLLGGTEAFF

cdr3_length: 16
j_call: TRBJ2-5
v_call: TRBV5-4
clone_size: .
d_call: TRBD2
cdr3_nt: TGTGCCAGCAGCTTGGGGCTAGCGGGAGGGCAAGAGACCCAGTACTTC
cdr3_aa: CASSLGLAGGQETQYF

cdr3_length: 13
j_call: TRBJ2-1
v_call: TRBV10-3
clone_size: .
d_call: .
cdr3_nt: TGTGCCATCAGACCCGGGGAGTACAATGAGCAGTTCTTC
cdr3_aa: CAIRPGEYNEQFF

cdr3_length: 15
j_call: TRBJ2-7
v_call: TRBV7-7
clone_size: .
d_call: TRBD1
cdr3_nt: TGTGCTAGCAGCTACGGGACAGGGGATTACTACGAGCAGTACTTC
cdr3_aa: CASSYGTGDYYEQYF

cdr3_length: 15
j_call: TRBJ2-3
v_call: TRBV5-5
clone_size: .
d_call: .
cdr3_nt: TGTGCCAGCGTCCTGGACAGCTCGAGTTGGGATACGCAGTATTTT
cdr3_aa: CASVLDSSSWDTQYF

cdr3_length: 14
j_call: TRBJ2-1
v_call: TRBV28
clone_size: .
d_call: .
cdr3_nt: TGTGCCAGCAGTGAACAGGGCTACTACAATGAGCAGTTCTTC
cdr3_aa: CASSEQGYYNEQFF

cdr3_length: 15
j_call: TRBJ2-1
v_call: TRBV5-5
clone_size: .
d_call: .
cdr3_nt: TGTGCCAGCAGCTTGGATGGTCATAGAGTCGGTGAGCAGTTCTTC
cdr3_aa: CASSLDGHRVGEQFF

cdr3_length: 15
j_call: TRBJ2-5
v_call: TRBV4-1
clone_size: .
d_call: TRBD1
cdr3_nt: TGCGCCAGCAGCCACCTCCCGACAGGGGAAGAGACCCAGTACTTC
cdr3_aa: CASSHLPTGEETQYF

cdr3_length: 16
j_call: TRBJ2-5
v_call: TRBV10-3
clone_size: .
d_call: TRBD1
cdr3_nt: TGTGCCATCAGCTCCTCCGGGACAGGGGTTCGAGAGACCCAGTACTTC
cdr3_aa: CAISSSGTGVRETQYF

cdr3_length: 17
j_call: TRBJ1-2
v_call: TRBV9
clone_size: .
d_call: .
cdr3_nt: TGTGCCAGCACCCCCTCAGCAACCACAACCTCGAACTATGGCTACACCTTC
cdr3_aa: CASTPSATTTSNYGYTF

cdr3_length: 13
j_call: TRBJ2-7
v_call: TRBV19
clone_size: .
d_call: .
cdr3_nt: TGTGCCAGTAGTTTGGCGGCGTCCTACGAGCAGTACTTC
cdr3_aa: CASSLAASYEQYF

cdr3_length: 12
j_call: TRBJ1-1
v_call: TRBV19
clone_size: .
d_call: .
cdr3_nt: TGTGCCAGTAGCCCGGTGAGGGCTGAAGCTTTCTTT
cdr3_aa: CASSPVRAEAFF

cdr3_length: 13
j_call: TRBJ1-6
v_call: TRBV20-1
clone_size: .
d_call: TRBD1
cdr3_nt: TGCAGTGCTGGTGGGCAGGGGGGTTCACCCCTCCACTTT
cdr3_aa: CSAGGQGGSPLHF

cdr3_length: 14
j_call: TRBJ2-1
v_call: TRBV2
clone_size: once
d_call: .
cdr3_nt: TGTGCCAGCAGTATTAACAGGGCAGGGGATGAGCAGTTCTTC
cdr3_aa: CASSINRAGDEQFF

cdr3_length: 11
j_call: TRBJ1-1
v_call: TRBV29-1
clone_size: .
d_call: .
cdr3_nt: TGCAGCGTTGTAGGGTTCGCTGAAGCTTTCTTT
cdr3_aa: CSVVGFAEAFF

cdr3_length: 16
j_call: TRBJ2-7
v_call: TRBV6-2/TRBV6-3
clone_size: .
d_call: TRBD2
cdr3_nt: TGTGCCAGCAGTTACTCGTCTAGCGGCCATTCCTACGAGCAGTACTTC
cdr3_aa: CASSYSSSGHSYEQYF

cdr3_length: 18
j_call: TRBJ2-2
v_call: TRBV23-1
clone_size: .
d_call: TRBD1
cdr3_nt: TGCGCCAGCGGAACTTGGACAGGGCGGGTTGTGAACACCGGGGAGCTGTTTTTT
cdr3_aa: CASGTWTGRVVNTGELFF

cdr3_length: 15
j_call: TRBJ2-7
v_call: TRBV5-1
clone_size: .
d_call: .
cdr3_nt: TGCGCCAGCAGCTTGGAAAGCCAAGCGGCCTACGAGCAGTACTTC
cdr3_aa: CASSLESQAAYEQYF

cdr3_length: 15
j_call: TRBJ1-6
v_call: TRBV10-3
clone_size: .
d_call: .
cdr3_nt: TGTGCCATCAGTGAGTCGACCGGGTCAGGGTCACCCCTCCACTTT
cdr3_aa: CAISESTGSGSPLHF

cdr3_length: 16
j_call: TRBJ2-7
v_call: TRBV3-1/TRBV3-2
clone_size: .
d_call: TRBD2
cdr3_nt: TGTGCCAGCAGCCAATCGGGACTAGCGGAAACCTACGAGCAGTACTTC
cdr3_aa: CASSQSGLAETYEQYF

cdr3_length: 15
j_call: TRBJ1-5
v_call: TRBV10-3
clone_size: .
d_call: .
cdr3_nt: TGTGCCATCAGTGACAGGCGTGGGAGCAATCAGCCCCAGCATTTT
cdr3_aa: CAISDRRGSNQPQHF

cdr3_length: 13
j_call: TRBJ1-1
v_call: TRBV6-5
clone_size: .
d_call: .
cdr3_nt: TGTGCCAGCAGCCTACACCAGAACACTGAAGCTTTCTTT
cdr3_aa: CASSLHQNTEAFF

cdr3_length: 14
j_call: TRBJ1-1
v_call: TRBV4-1
clone_size: .
d_call: .
cdr3_nt: TGCGCCAGCAGCCCACTGGGGCTTTACACTGAAGCTTTCTTT
cdr3_aa: CASSPLGLYTEAFF

cdr3_length: 14
j_call: TRBJ1-1
v_call: TRBV7-9
clone_size: .
d_call: .
cdr3_nt: TGTGCCAGCAGCCACAGCTCCAGTTACACTGAAGCTTTCTTT
cdr3_aa: CASSHSSSYTEAFF

cdr3_length: 15
j_call: TRBJ2-3
v_call: TRBV28
clone_size: .
d_call: TRBD2
cdr3_nt: TGTGCCAGCAGTCCCTTAGCGGGAGGCGCAGATACGCAGTATTTT
cdr3_aa: CASSPLAGGADTQYF

cdr3_length: 14
j_call: TRBJ1-1
v_call: TRBV6-4
clone_size: .
d_call: .
cdr3_nt: TGTGCCAGCAGTGAGGGGTGGCCGAACACTGAAGCTTTCTTT
cdr3_aa: CASSEGWPNTEAFF

cdr3_length: 14
j_call: TRBJ2-3
v_call: TRBV20-1
clone_size: .
d_call: .
cdr3_nt: TGCAGTGCTAGTTTTGGTACTAGCACAGATACGCAGTATTTT
cdr3_aa: CSASFGTSTDTQYF

cdr3_length: 17
j_call: TRBJ2-1
v_call: TRBV15
clone_size: .
d_call: TRBD2
cdr3_nt: TGTGCCACCAGCGGCCCCCGACTAGCGGGTGCCTACAATGAGCAGTTCTTC
cdr3_aa: CATSGPRLAGAYNEQFF

cdr3_length: 11
j_call: TRBJ2-3
v_call: TRBV3-1/TRBV3-2
clone_size: .
d_call: .
cdr3_nt: TGTGCCAGCAGTCAGGCAGATACGCAGTATTTT
cdr3_aa: CASSQADTQYF

cdr3_length: 13
j_call: TRBJ1-1
v_call: TRBV7-9
clone_size: .
d_call: .
cdr3_nt: TGTGCCAGCAGCTTCACAGGAGCCACTGAAGCTTTCTTT
cdr3_aa: CASSFTGATEAFF